This TCR beta chain was profiled in a study of blood T cell repertoires in COVID-19. Germline CDR1 is SGHDT and CDR2 is YYEEEE. Trimming cost V 4 bases and J 1 base, with 11 bases left between them. The CDR3 extends over 14 amino acids. Profiling relied on immunoSEQ multiplex PCR, and the TCRdb table lists in-frame clones only, not all of them. The sample shows about 230,000 clones, 85% to 90% of them seen only once. The sample taken for sequencing was peripheral blood. The rearrangement joins TRBV5-6 to TRBJ1-1; D not certain. This sequence originates from a man aged 50 to 60 with COVID-19, enrolled during active disease. CDR3 DNA sequence: TGTGCCAGCAGCACAGCGGGAACGAACACTGAAGCTTTCTTT. It specifies CASSTAGTNTEAFF.